This TCR beta chain stems from a study of cytomegalovirus exposure and HLA in healthy donors. Study results and limitations: An analysis was carried out at a later point. It showed that HLA-associated TCR beta chains were more clonally expanded than equally common non-associated chains.

V lost 6 bases and J 5 bases, leaving 12 bases between the germline ends. Looked up from germline, CDR1 is SGHNT and CDR2 is YYREEE (reference sequence). The CDR3 contains 13 residues. Samples came from healthy bone marrow donors. PCR was performed using 60 Vbeta and 13 Jbeta primers. Profiling relied on immunoSEQ multiplex PCR, and the TCRdb table lists in-frame clones only, not all of them. The profile shows 150,000 to 170,000 clones, approximately 81% of them singletons. Worth noting for this clone: Its antigen is as yet unknown.

The chain uses TRBV5-4 and TRBJ1-5; D is possibly TRBD1 (5 bases). This receptor was taken from a man aged 18 to 29 in good health and CMV-seronegative. The sequenced sample was PBMCs. This CDR3 reads CASISGGDQPQHF. Here the CDR3 DNA reads TGTGCCAGCATATCCGGGGGGGATCAGCCCCAGCATTTT.